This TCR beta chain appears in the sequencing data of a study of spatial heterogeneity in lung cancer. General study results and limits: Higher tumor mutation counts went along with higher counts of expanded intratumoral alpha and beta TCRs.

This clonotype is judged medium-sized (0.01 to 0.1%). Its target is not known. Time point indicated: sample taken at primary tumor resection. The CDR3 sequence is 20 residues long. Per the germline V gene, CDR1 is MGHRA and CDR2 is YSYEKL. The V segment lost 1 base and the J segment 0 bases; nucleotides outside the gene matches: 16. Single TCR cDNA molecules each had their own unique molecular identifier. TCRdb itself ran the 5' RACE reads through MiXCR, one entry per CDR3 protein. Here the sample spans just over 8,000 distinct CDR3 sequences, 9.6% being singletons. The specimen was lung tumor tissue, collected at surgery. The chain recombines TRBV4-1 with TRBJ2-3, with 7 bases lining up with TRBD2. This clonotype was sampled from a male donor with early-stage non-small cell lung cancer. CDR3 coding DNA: TGCGCCAGCAGCCAAGTTTTTGAGTGGTCGGGACTAACGAGCACAGATACGCAGTATTTT. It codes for CASSQVFEWSGLTSTDTQYF.